This T cell receptor (beta chain) originates from a study of blood T cells in healthy people across ages. In germline, CDR1 is SGHRS, CDR2 YFSETQ. With 4 bases clipped from V and 3 bases from J, the junction kept 6 bases outside the gene matches. The CDR3 runs to 15 residues. Findings and caveats of the study: Roughly linear declines in TCR beta diversity per million T cells occurred with age.

A second PCR, run for roughly 7 to 12 cycles, used a sample-barcoded 5' primer plus a J-beta primer mix. TCRdb called the 5' RACE reads again in MiXCR, with one record for every CDR3 protein. The sample lists fewer than 950,000 distinct CDR3 sequences, 35% to 40% seen once, with under 15% in the top ten. Turning to this clonotype: Its antigen is not known.

Sequencing was carried out using blood. The chain combines TRBV5-1 with TRBJ2-3; TRBD2 aligns across 9 bases. The clonotype was recovered from a man aged 18 to 30 in good health. CDR3 sequence reads: CASSRRTSATDTQYF. CDR3 DNA sequence: TGCGCCAGCAGCCGGAGGACTAGCGCAACAGATACGCAGTATTTT.